The next 2 T cell receptor beta chains were all read from a single sample in a study of PD-1 blockade in classical Hodgkin lymphoma. Every patient was affected by relapse after autologous stem cell transplantation, while exposure to brentuximab vedotin was not uniform. Assay: immunoSEQ multiplex PCR; the TCRdb copy retains only in-frame clones and omits some. Of 25,000 to 30,000 clones listed, approximately 74% are singletons. The sequencing used peripheral blood mononuclear cells (PBMCs), collected before the second cycle of nivolumab. The source is a human donor with classical Hodgkin lymphoma.

This chain joins TRBV2 and TRBJ1-1, with D possibly TRBD1 on 5 matching bases. The V end was cut by 2 bases, the J end by 7 bases, with 11 bases between. Germline V gives CDR1 SNHLY, CDR2 FYNNEI. The CDR3 contains 13 residues. CDR3 amino acids: CASSESAGFEAFF. Written as DNA, the CDR3 is TGTGCCAGCAGTGAATCGGCAGGGTTTGAAGCTTTCTTT.

A single count supports this clone. This rearrangement joins TRBV29-1 to TRBJ2-1; 7 positions match TRBD2. This CDR3 contains 14 residues. In germline, CDR1 is SQVTM, CDR2 ANQGSEA. Trimming took 5 bases from V and 0 from J; bases not matched to a gene: 4. CDR3 in DNA: TGCAGCGTTCCTAGCGGACCCTCCTACAATGAGCAGTTCTTC. It codes for CSVPSGPSYNEQFF.